This T cell receptor (beta chain) was sequenced in a study of T cells after yellow fever vaccination. TCRdb reanalysed the 5' RACE reads using MiXCR and keeps one entry per CDR3 protein. This repertoire shows nearly 550,000 distinct CDR3 sequences, about 19% found once; its top ten account for 13% to 15%. This clonotype was counted between two and nine times. The source material was PBMCs, sampled 15 days after the yellow fever booster vaccination. The source is a man aged 25 to 40 who received the YFV17D yellow fever vaccine.

CDR3 region: CSASQGQDTQYF. For the CDR3, the DNA is TGCAGTGCTAGCCAGGGGCAGGATACGCAGTATTTT. The chain carries TRBV20-1 and TRBJ2-3; tentative D call: TRBD1 (6 bases). Per the germline V gene, CDR1 is DFQATT and CDR2 is SNEGSKA (reference sequence). CDR3 length: 12 amino acids. Between the trimmed V and J ends, which lost 3 bases and 6 bases, there was a span of 10 bases.